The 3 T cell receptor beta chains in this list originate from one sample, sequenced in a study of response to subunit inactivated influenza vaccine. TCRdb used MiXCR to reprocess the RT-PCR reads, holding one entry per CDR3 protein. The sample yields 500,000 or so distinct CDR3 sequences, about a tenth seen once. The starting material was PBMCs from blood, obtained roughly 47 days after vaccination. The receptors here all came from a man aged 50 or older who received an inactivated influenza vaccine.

The CDR3 nucleotides read TGTGCCATCAGTGAGTCGAAGGGAATACAAGAGACCCAGTACTTC. Translation: CAISESKGIQETQYF. The V gene is TRBV10-3, the J gene TRBJ2-5; D gene unclear. This CDR3 is built from 15 residues. Per germline, CDR1 ENHRY and CDR2 SYGVKD. Trimming removed 0 bases from V and 2 bases from J, with 10 bases in between.

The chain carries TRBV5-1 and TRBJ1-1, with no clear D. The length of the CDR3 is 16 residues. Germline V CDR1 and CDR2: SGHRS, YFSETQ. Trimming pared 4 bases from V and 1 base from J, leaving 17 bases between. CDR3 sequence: CASSPLGGSRNTEAFF. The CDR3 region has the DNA TGCGCCAGCAGCCCGCTAGGAGGGAGTCGGAACACTGAAGCTTTCTTT.

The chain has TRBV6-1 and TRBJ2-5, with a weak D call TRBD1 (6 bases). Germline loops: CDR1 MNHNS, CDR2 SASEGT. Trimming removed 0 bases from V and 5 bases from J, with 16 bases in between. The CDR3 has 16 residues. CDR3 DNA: TGTGCCAGCAGTGAAGCGGGGGCGGGTTATTATGAGACCCAGTACTTC. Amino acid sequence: CASSEAGAGYYETQYF.